Listed below are T cell receptor beta chains from one sample, sequenced in a study of PD-1 blockade in mismatch repair-deficient tumors. Clones were sequenced by immunoSEQ multiplex PCR, and TCRdb holds only the in-frame ones, with some missing. The sample records under 85,000 clones, almost 80% being singletons. This material consisted of peripheral blood, taken 2 weeks after starting pembrolizumab. The receptors were sampled from an adult with mismatch repair-deficient cancer. CDR3s include the opening cysteine and the closing phenylalanine or tryptophan. The D gene is left open where the match is weak. Size is omitted from some rows. Given values are once, few, many or a class for expanded clones.

j_call d_call clone_size v_call cdr3_aa cdr3_nt
TRBJ1-1 . few TRBV6-5 CASSYSEGYAFF TGTGCCAGCAGTTACTCGGAGGGGTATGCTTTCTTT
TRBJ2-3 . . TRBV19 CASHRNGQSDTQYF TGTGCCTCCCACCGGAACGGACAGTCAGATACGCAGTATTTT
TRBJ1-2 . . TRBV27 CASSLSMWSYGYTF TGTGCCAGCAGTTTATCGATGTGGTCCTATGGCTACACCTTC
TRBJ2-2 TRBD1 . TRBV5-1 CASGDRANTGELFF TGCGCCAGCGGGGACAGGGCTAACACCGGGGAGCTGTTTTTT
TRBJ2-6 . . TRBV5-1 CASSLGISGANVLTF TGCGCCAGCAGCTTGGGGATCTCTGGGGCCAACGTCCTGACTTTC
TRBJ1-2 TRBD1 few TRBV6-1 CASSGRRDRGDGYTF TGTGCCAGCAGTGGGCGGCGGGACAGGGGGGATGGCTACACCTTC
TRBJ2-3 TRBD2 . TRBV5-4 CASSLTSGEGDTQYF TGTGCCAGCAGCTTAACTAGCGGGGAAGGAGATACGCAGTATTTT
TRBJ2-3 . . TRBV27 CASSSPGDTQYF TGTGCCAGCAGTTCACCAGGAGATACGCAGTATTTT
TRBJ1-4 TRBD1 . TRBV27 CASSKTGSNEKLFF TGTGCCAGCTCCAAGACAGGGAGTAATGAAAAACTGTTTTTT
TRBJ2-7 TRBD2 . TRBV5-1 CASSSPSGRAEQYF TGCGCCAGCAGCTCTCCGAGCGGGAGGGCCGAGCAGTACTTC
TRBJ1-2 TRBD1 once TRBV5-8 CASSLIGTVNYGYTF TGTGCCAGCAGCTTAATCGGGACAGTTAACTATGGCTACACCTTC
TRBJ1-3 TRBD1 . TRBV5-1 CASSLGQGLGNTIYF TGCGCCAGCAGCTTGGGACAGGGGCTTGGAAACACCATATATTTT
TRBJ2-7 TRBD2 once TRBV19 CASSGVPGGSGKSPYEQYF TGTGCCAGTAGTGGAGTCCCCGGGGGTAGCGGGAAAAGTCCCTACGAGCAGTACTTC
TRBJ2-5 . . TRBV11-2 CASSEGPDQYF TGTGCCAGCAGCGAGGGTCCCGACCAGTACTTC
TRBJ2-7 . few TRBV6-5 CASSERKTLYEQYF TGTGCCAGCAGCGAAAGAAAGACACTTTACGAGCAGTACTTC
TRBJ2-2 . . TRBV19 CASTEDRFGGELFF TGTGCCAGTACCGAGGACCGATTCGGCGGGGAGCTGTTTTTT
TRBJ2-1 TRBD2 . TRBV5-6 CASSLGRLAVYNEQFF TGTGCCAGCAGCTTGGGCCGACTAGCGGTCTACAATGAGCAGTTCTTC
TRBJ2-1 TRBD2 . TRBV2 CASSEAGVGYNEQFF TGTGCCAGCAGTGAGGCGGGAGTAGGATACAATGAGCAGTTCTTC
TRBJ2-2 TRBD1 . TRBV18 CASSPRRGTGGYTGELFF TGTGCCAGCTCACCACGGCGGGGGACAGGGGGATATACCGGGGAGCTGTTTTTT
TRBJ2-6 . . TRBV12-5 CASGKDPRDTGANVLTF TGTGCTAGTGGTAAGGACCCCCGGGACACTGGGGCCAACGTCCTGACTTTC
TRBJ2-2 . . TRBV9 CASSVELRGANTGELFF TGTGCCAGCAGCGTAGAGTTGAGAGGCGCGAACACCGGGGAGCTGTTTTTT
TRBJ2-3 . . TRBV11-2 CASSLMDGRTDTQYF TGTGCCAGCAGCTTAATGGACGGGCGCACAGATACGCAGTATTTT